This TCR beta chain was sequenced during a study of cytomegalovirus exposure and HLA in healthy donors (dated by TCRdb to the late 2010s). Background for the entire study: A later analysis indicated that the 90 to 150 validation repertoires were generated on the platform also employed for the 720 or so repertoires of the first cohort. The study combined high-throughput TCR immunosequencing, statistical association of individual TCRs with disease status, and machine learning to predict cytomegalovirus infection status. The study aimed to test whether cataloging public T cell receptors could reveal signatures of past pathogen exposure. Besides the first cohort of roughly 700 subjects, a separate validation cohort made up of over 95 different subjects was used. Paper-wide results and their limitations: A total of roughly 160 TCR beta chains were listed by the study as associated with cytomegalovirus. A later analysis lacked HLA typing for the validation cohort, so it scored co-occurrence in that cohort across all 120 or so repertoires. Three of the identified cytomegalovirus-associated TCR beta chains were confirmed in vitro to be specific for cytomegalovirus antigens. While some public TCRs were present in many individuals, most TCR sequences turned up only very rarely across donors. The authors suggested that the approach could potentially be generalized to other disease states and immunological phenotypes. In both the original and validation cohorts, the classifier was reported to diagnose cytomegalovirus status with high specificity and sensitivity. Subsequent analysis determined that TCRs grouped into clusters in the first cohort also showed a tendency toward co-occurrence across the roughly 120 validation repertoires, and 85% to 95% of cluster scores exceeded 0.

Spanning cysteine to phenylalanine, the CDR3 consists of 14 amino acids. Only the CDR3 region is kept as DNA, spanning 42 bases read in frame from base 1. For CDR1 and CDR2, the germline V gene (reference sequence) lists MNHEY and SMNVEV. Here V drops 6 bases and J drops 2 bases, and the junction holds 3 bases not matched to any gene. Separate from the approximately 670-subject first cohort, the validation cohort of some 130 subjects was the group to which the donors belonged. Concerning this clone itself: There is no known antigen for this receptor. There are no base qualities to consult, and no much larger clone falls within one base.

The library relied on the immunoSEQ multiplex PCR assay. The authors processed their data as follows. A statistical classification framework was built to diagnose cytomegalovirus status from the catalog of TCR beta chain sequences. In TCRdb, the immuneACCESS table is reduced to in-frame sequences with V and J assigned. These tables do not hold every clone; where another copy was compared, an unresolved V gene accounts for under half, and the others remain unexplained. The V and J calls and clone size are taken from that table; D and trimming were inferred from the DNA. For this sample there are 140,000 to 150,000 clones; around 90% appear just once. Of the sample, roughly 4.5% falls within the top ten clones.

This clonotype was obtained from a man in his late teens or twenties in good health and CMV-seropositive. The rearranged segments are TRBV27 and TRBJ1-4, with 7 bases in between that match TRBD1. Sequencing input: PBMCs. The DNA reads as follows: TGTGCCAGCAGGTCGGGACAGACTAATGAAAAACTGTTTTTT. Translation gives CASRSGQTNEKLFF.